The 25 T cell receptor beta chains presented below share a single source sample, sequenced in a study of blood T cells in healthy people across ages. Sample-barcoded 5' priming and a J-beta primer mix drove a second PCR of roughly 7 to 11 cycles. TCRdb reprocessed the 5' RACE reads with MiXCR, giving one entry per CDR3 protein. Found here are about 580,000 distinct CDR3 sequences, more than 45% of them singletons; the top ten hold 20% to 25%. Input material: blood. These receptors came from an elderly man in good health.

The chain carries TRBV3-1 and TRBJ2-7, with D uncertain. The CDR3 contains 14 residues. Per the germline V gene, CDR1 is LGHDT and CDR2 is YNNKEL (reference sequence). V was cut by 2 bases and J by 0 bases, with 8 bases left in between. CDR3 nucleotides: TGTGCCAGCAGCCAATCGTGGAGCTCCTACGAGCAGTACTTC. Translation: CASSQSWSSYEQYF.

This clonotype was seen at least ten times. The CDR3 DNA sequence: TGTGCCAGCAGTTACTCCCGGGAGTCGGGGGCCAACGTCCTGACTTTC. Encoded protein: CASSYSRESGANVLTF. The chain recombines TRBV6-5 with TRBJ2-6; D might be TRBD2 (6 bases). V gave up 0 bases and J gave up 4 bases, with 10 bases separating them. Germline-derived CDR1 and CDR2 are MNHEY and SVGAGI. This CDR3 has 16 amino acids.

This chain links TRBV6-6 with TRBJ2-7, with D perhaps TRBD1 or TRBD2 (5 bases each). Germline V gives CDR1 MNHNY, CDR2 SVGAGI (reference sequence). The length of the CDR3 is 15 residues. Between the trimmed V and J ends, which lost 2 bases and 6 bases, there was a span of 17 bases. CDR3 region: CASSYGGADRAEQYF. The CDR3 region has the DNA TGTGCCAGCAGTTACGGGGGAGCAGACCGTGCCGAGCAGTACTTC.

This clonotype was seen only a few times. The chain is built from TRBV27 and TRBJ1-5, with a tentative D call TRBD1 (5 bases). The germline gives CDR1 MNHEY, CDR2 SMNVEV (reference sequence). Trimming removed 7 bases at V and 4 bases at J, with 17 bases between. This CDR3 has 15 amino acids. The CDR3 nucleotides are TGTGCCAGCAAAGGGACCGGGACCAGGAATCAGCCCCAGCATTTT. Its protein product is CASKGTGTRNQPQHF.

About this clonotype itself: A much larger clone sits a single nucleotide away, making a read error possible. V gene TRBV7-9 combines with J gene TRBJ1-2; D not certain. Per germline, CDR1 SEHNR and CDR2 FQNEAQ (reference sequence). The CDR3 length is 13 residues. The CDR3 DNA reads TGTGCCAGCAGCCCGACATTGGGCTATGGCTGCACCTTC. Translation: CASSPTLGYGCTF.

This chain connects TRBV10-3 to TRBJ2-7, with 8 bases identical to TRBD2. In germline, CDR1 is ENHRY, CDR2 SYGVKD. The trim removed 4 bases at V and 3 bases at J, leaving 11 bases unmatched. The CDR3 loop spans 16 amino acids. The CDR3 sequence is CAISADGGGIHYEQYF. The CDR3 coding sequence is TGTGCCATCAGTGCCGACGGGGGGGGAATTCACTACGAGCAGTACTTC.

This clonotype has just a few counts. Here the CDR3 DNA reads TGTGCCAGCAGCTTAATGGCAGGGGGCCTCTACAATGAGCAGTTCTTC. It yields the protein CASSLMAGGLYNEQFF. This chain joins TRBV7-2 and TRBJ2-1; 8 positions match TRBD1. This CDR3 spans 16 amino acids. V dropped 2 bases and J dropped 3; count of bases not matched to a gene: 6. The germline V gene has CDR1 SGHTA and CDR2 FQGNSA.

This chain connects TRBV27 to TRBJ2-3; 14 bases fit TRBD2. The germline CDR1 and CDR2 sequences are MNHEY and SMNVEV (reference sequence). V dropped 5 bases and J dropped 8; count of bases not matched to a gene: 21. This CDR3 has 20 amino acids. CDR3 sequence (DNA): TGTGCCAGCAGTAAGACAGAGAGACTAGCGGGGGGGCCTCCCTTGGCTACGCAGTATTTT. This sequence encodes CASSKTERLAGGPPLATQYF.

Only one count was recorded for this clonotype. This chain connects TRBV5-1 to TRBJ2-1; 7 bases fit TRBD2. Trimming removed 0 bases from V and 2 bases from J; junction bases left unmatched: 2. The germline V gene encodes CDR1 SGHRS and CDR2 YFSETQ. The CDR3 has 15 amino acids. CDR3 sequence: CASSLALAAYNEQFF. The CDR3, as DNA: TGCGCCAGCAGCTTGGCCCTAGCGGCCTACAATGAGCAGTTCTTC.

This clonotype has only a few counts. V usage is TRBV29-1 and J usage is TRBJ2-7; the D gene is possibly TRBD1 (5 bases). Germline V lookup: CDR1 SQVTM, CDR2 ANQGSEA. V gave up 4 bases and J gave up 5 bases, with 18 bases separating them. The CDR3 has 14 amino acids. CDR3 nucleotide sequence: TGCAGCGTTGTCGAAGCAGGGCGAGTCCACGAGCAGTACTTC. Its translation is CSVVEAGRVHEQYF.

J is TRBJ2-1 and V is TRBV7-3, with TRBD2 matching over 10 bases. Germline V gene lookup returns CDR1 SGHTA and CDR2 FQGTGA. There are 16 residues in the CDR3. J lost 6 bases, V lost 5 bases, and 10 bases had no gene match. The CDR3 spells CASSPAPTSGRNEQFF. As DNA, the CDR3 is TGTGCCAGCAGCCCCGCCCCGACTAGCGGGCGCAATGAGCAGTTCTTC. The variable domain in full, with the rest retrieved from reference TRBV7-3 and TRBJ2-1, is GAGVSQTPSNKVTEKGKYVELRCDPISGHTALYWYRQSLGQGPEFLIYFQGTGAADDSGLPNDRFFAVRPEGSVSTLKIQRTERGDSAVYLCASSPAPTSGRNEQFFGPGTRLTVL.

The gene calls are TRBV29-1 and TRBJ2-7; D is unresolved. The V end lost 4 bases, the J end lost 0 bases, and 10 bases lay between the germline ends. Germline assignment: CDR1 SQVTM and CDR2 ANQGSEA. This CDR3 has 13 residues. The CDR3 nucleotides read TGCAGCGTTGTCGGCACTTACTCCTACGAGCAGTACTTC. Translated, it gives CSVVGTYSYEQYF.

CDR3 in amino acids: CASSVGFSGRTSTDTQYF. The CDR3 DNA reads TGTGCCAGCAGCGTAGGCTTTAGCGGGAGGACTAGCACAGATACGCAGTATTTT. The rearrangement uses TRBV9 and TRBJ2-3, with 10 bases fitting TRBD2. Germline V CDR1 and CDR2: SGDLS, YYNGEE. Trimming took 0 bases from V and 0 from J; bases not matched to a gene: 7. CDR3 length equals 18 residues.

The chain employs TRBV12-3 or TRBV12-4 and TRBJ1-2; D possibly corresponds to TRBD1 (6 bases). This CDR3 contains 13 residues. V was clipped by 6 bases and J by 6 bases, with 14 bases between them. Here the CDR3 reads CASSLQGFDGYTF. CDR3 DNA sequence: TGTGCCAGCAGCTTACAGGGTTTTGATGGCTACACCTTC.

Of note for this clonotype: A much larger clonotype is one base distant, so this may be a read error. The rearrangement uses TRBV18 and TRBJ2-1; 8 bases line up with TRBD2. The germline CDR1 and CDR2 sequences are KGHSH and LQKENI. V dropped 3 bases and J dropped 13; count of bases not matched to a gene: 11. The CDR3 length is 14 residues. For the CDR3, the DNA is TGTGCCAGCTCACCTCCGGGACTAGAAGAGACCCAGTTCTTC. It yields the protein CASSPPGLEETQFF.

Worth noting for this clonotype: With a much larger clone just one base away, this may be a read error. The chain has TRBV6-5 and TRBJ2-7, with 8 positions matching TRBD2. Germline V CDR1 and CDR2: MNHEY, SVGAGI. With 0 bases clipped from V and 7 bases from J, the junction kept 11 bases outside the gene matches. This CDR3 is built from 16 residues. CDR3: CASSYSAGGGNNEQYF. The CDR3 DNA sequence: TGTGCCAGCAGTTACTCGGCTGGCGGGGGGAACAATGAGCAGTACTTC.

This chain joins TRBV13 and TRBJ1-5, with D possibly being TRBD1 (5 bases). The germline V and J ends were trimmed by 0 bases and 3 bases, with 9 bases remaining between them. The CDR3 extends over 15 amino acids. Germline V lookup: CDR1 PRHDT, CDR2 FYEKMQ (reference sequence). CDR3 sequence reads: CASSLGGLPNQPQHF. The CDR3 DNA sequence: TGTGCCAGCAGCTTAGGGGGGCTTCCCAATCAGCCCCAGCATTTT.

The DNA for the CDR3 is TGTGCCAGCAGCTTCCCTAGCGGGAACCCCTACGAGCAGTACTTC. Translated: CASSFPSGNPYEQYF. The V call is TRBV5-5, the J call TRBJ2-7; 9 bases are shared with TRBD2. Germline V lookup: CDR1 SGHKS, CDR2 YYEKEE (reference sequence). The CDR3 extends over 15 amino acids. With 2 bases clipped from V and 2 bases from J, the junction kept 5 bases outside the gene matches.

The rearrangement links TRBV20-1 to TRBJ2-1, with TRBD2 matching 9 bases. V was clipped by 4 bases and J by 4 bases; unmatched bases: 8. CDR1 is DFQATT and CDR2 is SNEGSKA in the germline V gene (reference sequence). The CDR3 runs to 15 residues. The CDR3 loop is CSAIDSGRGYNEQFF. Here the CDR3 DNA reads TGCAGTGCTATCGATAGCGGGAGAGGTTACAATGAGCAGTTCTTC.

V is TRBV7-3 and J is TRBJ1-2; D is possibly TRBD1 (6 bases). Germline CDR1 and CDR2: SGHTA and FQGTGA. V was cut by 0 bases and J by 0 bases, with 14 bases left in between. The CDR3 is 17 amino acids. The CDR3 DNA reads TGTGCCAGCAGCTTAACCGGGGGGCCCATCACTAACTATGGCTACACCTTC. It yields the protein CASSLTGGPITNYGYTF.

Here the CDR3 DNA reads TGTGCCAGCGGCGTACGGGGGTCAGAGACCCAGTACTTC. The encoded protein is CASGVRGSETQYF. This chain uses TRBV7-2 with TRBJ2-5, with D perhaps TRBD2 (6 bases). The CDR3 is 13 amino acids. Between the trimmed V and J ends, which lost 8 bases and 4 bases, there was a span of 14 bases. The germline CDR1 and CDR2 sequences are SGHTA and FQGNSA.

The chain joins TRBV7-9 to TRBJ2-6; D may be TRBD2 (6 bases). Germline V gives CDR1 SEHNR, CDR2 FQNEAQ (reference sequence). The CDR3 totals 17 residues. V lost 3 bases, J lost 0 bases, and 12 bases lay in between. This chain's CDR3 is CASSFTAGSSGANVLTF. The CDR3 coding sequence is TGTGCCAGCAGCTTTACAGCGGGTAGCTCTGGGGCCAACGTCCTGACTTTC.

J is TRBJ1-5 and V is TRBV6-2 or TRBV6-3, with unresolved D. V dropped 5 bases and J dropped 6 bases, with 17 bases sitting between them. Germline V gene lookup returns CDR1 MNHEY and CDR2 SVGEGT. The CDR3 length is 15 residues. The CDR3 is CASSPRARGAQPQHF. In DNA form, the CDR3 reads TGTGCCAGCAGTCCGAGGGCGCGGGGTGCTCAGCCCCAGCATTTT.

This clonotype showed up just a few times. The gene calls are TRBV3-1 and TRBJ1-2; 8 nucleotides align to TRBD1. The CDR3 has 16 amino acids. Germline assignment: CDR1 LGHDT and CDR2 YNNKEL (reference sequence). Trimming took 1 base from V and 7 from J; bases not matched to a gene: 11. The CDR3 sequence is CASSQGQGRPFGGYTF. CDR3 DNA: TGTGCCAGCAGCCAAGGACAGGGGCGACCTTTCGGTGGCTACACCTTC.

This clonotype appeared a few times. J is TRBJ2-1 and V is TRBV7-3; tentatively, D is TRBD1 or TRBD2 (5 bases each). This CDR3 has 15 residues. Trimming stripped 1 base from V and 6 bases from J, with 13 bases between. CDR1 and CDR2 from the germline V gene are SGHTA and FQGTGA. The CDR3 DNA reads as TGTGCCAGCAGCTTAAATAGGGCCGGGACCAATGAGCAGTTCTTC. This codes for CASSLNRAGTNEQFF. Combining the CDR3 with reference TRBV7-3 and TRBJ2-1 gives the whole variable domain GAGVSQTPSNKVTEKGKYVELRCDPISGHTALYWYRQSLGQGPEFLIYFQGTGAADDSGLPNDRFFAVRPEGSVSTLKIQRTERGDSAVYLCASSLNRAGTNEQFFGPGTRLTVL.